This T cell receptor (beta chain) was recovered during a study of response to subunit inactivated influenza vaccine. Findings and limits, study-wide: It was the authors' suggestion that each seasonal influenza vaccination recruits few new T cells.

TCRdb analysed the RT-PCR reads with MiXCR anew, one entry per CDR3 protein. The sample consists of 650,000 to 800,000 distinct CDR3 sequences, approximately 15% of them appearing once. In this sample, this clonotype turned up a few times. Its target is unknown. V lost 2 bases and J lost 3, with 11 bases in between. CDR3 length: 14 amino acids. CDR1 and CDR2 from the germline V gene are LGHDT and YNNKEL (reference sequence). The origin of this receptor is a man aged 45 to 65 who received an inactivated influenza vaccine. This specimen consisted of PBMCs from blood, obtained less than 15 days before vaccination. The chain combines TRBV3-1 with TRBJ2-7; D gene unclear. Written as DNA, the CDR3 is TGTGCCAGCAGCCAACAAGTTCGTTACTACGAGCAGTACTTC. It specifies CASSQQVRYYEQYF.